Below, 7 T cell receptor beta chains from the same sample are listed, as sequenced in a study of blood T cell repertoires in COVID-19. Assay used: immunoSEQ multiplex PCR; TCRdb lists only in-frame clones, some missing. The sample holds about half a million clones; 70% to 90% are singletons and the top ten take approximately 2.9%. The sequenced material came from peripheral blood. These receptors all come from a human donor in a cohort sampled during active COVID-19.

The chain carries TRBV5-1 and TRBJ1-1; 9 nucleotides match TRBD1. This CDR3 contains 16 residues. Losses at the gene ends were 4 bases for V and 1 base for J; bases not matched to a gene: 8. CDR1 SGHRS and CDR2 YFSETQ come from the germline V gene. The CDR3 loop reads CASSPRQGETNTEAFF. As DNA, the CDR3 is TGCGCCAGCAGCCCGCGACAGGGGGAAACGAACACTGAAGCTTTCTTT.

The chain uses TRBV18 and TRBJ1-1; D unresolved. Germline CDR1 is KGHSH and CDR2 is LQKENI. The CDR3 has 14 amino acids. V was shortened by 3 bases and J by 5 bases, with 13 bases between the two germline ends. The CDR3 DNA follows: TGTGCCAGCTCACCCGTCCGAGGTGGTACTGAAGCTTTCTTT. This sequence encodes CASSPVRGGTEAFF.

The genes are TRBV28 and TRBJ2-3; 7 nucleotides align to TRBD2. The V gene's germline CDR1 is MDHEN and CDR2 SYDVKM. V gave up 6 bases and J gave up 3 bases; unmatched junction bases: 15. CDR3 length: 17 residues. The CDR3 region has the DNA TGTGCCAGCAGCCCCAGCGAGGGGAGGGCAAGAACAGATACGCAGTATTTT. Its protein product is CASSPSEGRARTDTQYF.

The V and J genes are TRBV19 and TRBJ2-7, with 7 bases lining up with TRBD2. The germline gives CDR1 LNHDA, CDR2 SQIVND (reference sequence). V dropped 4 bases and J dropped 3; count of bases not matched to a gene: 6. The CDR3 has 14 amino acids. The CDR3 nucleotides read TGTGCCAGTAGTAAACGGGGGGAGAGCTACGAGCAGTACTTC. It specifies CASSKRGESYEQYF.

This sequence joins TRBV7-2 and TRBJ2-2; 10 bases fit TRBD2. Looked up from germline, CDR1 is SGHTA and CDR2 is FQGNSA. J gave up 6 bases and V 1 base, and 5 bases lay outside the gene matches. The CDR3 has 16 amino acids. CDR3 nucleotide sequence: TGTGCCAGCAGCTTAGAAGGGCTAGCGGGGGCCGGGGAGCTGTTTTTT. This translates into CASSLEGLAGAGELFF.

The chain employs TRBV6-5 and TRBJ1-1; 8 bases align to TRBD1. This CDR3 has 13 amino acids. Germline V lookup: CDR1 MNHEY, CDR2 SVGAGI. V shed 4 bases, J shed 5 bases, and the junction held 3 bases outside the gene matches. The CDR3 here is CASSLDRDTEAFF. The CDR3 nucleotides read TGTGCCAGCAGTTTGGACAGGGATACTGAAGCTTTCTTT.

The chain has TRBV30 and TRBJ2-7; tentatively, D is TRBD2 (5 bases). The length of the CDR3 is 15 residues. V gave up 0 bases and J gave up 0 bases, with 12 bases separating them. CDR1 and CDR2 (germline): GTSNPN, SVGIG (reference sequence). The CDR3 loop reads CAWSVFERYSYEQYF. The CDR3 nucleotides read TGTGCCTGGAGTGTTTTCGAGCGGTACTCCTACGAGCAGTACTTC.